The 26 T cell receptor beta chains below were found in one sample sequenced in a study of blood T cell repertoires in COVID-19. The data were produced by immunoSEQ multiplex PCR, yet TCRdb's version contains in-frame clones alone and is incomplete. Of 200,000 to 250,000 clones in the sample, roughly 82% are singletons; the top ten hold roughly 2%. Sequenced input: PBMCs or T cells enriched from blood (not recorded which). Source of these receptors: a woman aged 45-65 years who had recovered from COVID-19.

The CDR3 sequence is CAWSRSGTSGYEQYF. CDR3 coding DNA: TGTGCCTGGAGTCGCTCCGGGACTAGCGGCTACGAGCAGTACTTC. V usage is TRBV30 and J usage is TRBJ2-7; TRBD2 matches at 11 bases. The length of the CDR3 is 15 residues. CDR1 is GTSNPN and CDR2 is SVGIG in the germline V gene (reference sequence). V gave up 2 bases and J gave up 3 bases; unmatched junction bases: 6.

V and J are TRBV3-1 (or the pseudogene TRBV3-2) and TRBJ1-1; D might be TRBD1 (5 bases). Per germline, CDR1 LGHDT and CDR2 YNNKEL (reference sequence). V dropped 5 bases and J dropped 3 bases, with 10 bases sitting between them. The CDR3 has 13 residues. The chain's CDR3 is CASSAGCHTEAFF. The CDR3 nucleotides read TGTGCCAGCAGCGCAGGGTGCCACACTGAAGCTTTCTTT.

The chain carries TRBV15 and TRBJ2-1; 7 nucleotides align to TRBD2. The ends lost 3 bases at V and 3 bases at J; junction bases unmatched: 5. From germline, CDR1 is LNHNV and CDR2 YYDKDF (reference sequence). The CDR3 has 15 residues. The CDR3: CATSSRLADYNEQFF. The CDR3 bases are TGTGCCACCAGCAGTCGACTAGCCGACTACAATGAGCAGTTCTTC.

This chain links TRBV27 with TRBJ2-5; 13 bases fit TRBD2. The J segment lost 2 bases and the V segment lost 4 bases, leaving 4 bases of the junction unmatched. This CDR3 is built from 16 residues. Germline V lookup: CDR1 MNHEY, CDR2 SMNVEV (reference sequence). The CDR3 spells CASSSPGLAGQETQYF. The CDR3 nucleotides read TGTGCCAGCAGTTCCCCGGGACTAGCGGGACAAGAGACCCAGTACTTC.

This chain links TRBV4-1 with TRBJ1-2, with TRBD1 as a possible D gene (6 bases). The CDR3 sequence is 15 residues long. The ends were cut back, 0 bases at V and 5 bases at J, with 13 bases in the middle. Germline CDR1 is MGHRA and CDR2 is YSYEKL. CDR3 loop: CASSQDGGASYGYTF. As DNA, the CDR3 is TGCGCCAGCAGCCAAGATGGGGGGGCCTCATATGGCTACACCTTC.

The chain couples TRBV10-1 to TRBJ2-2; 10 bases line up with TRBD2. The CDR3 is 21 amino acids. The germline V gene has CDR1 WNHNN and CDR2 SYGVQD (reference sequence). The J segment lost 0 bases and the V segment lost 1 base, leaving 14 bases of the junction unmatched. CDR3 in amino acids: CASSEWVKAGGPLSNTGELFF. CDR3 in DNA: TGCGCCAGCAGTGAGTGGGTGAAAGCGGGAGGGCCCCTTTCGAACACCGGGGAGCTGTTTTTT.

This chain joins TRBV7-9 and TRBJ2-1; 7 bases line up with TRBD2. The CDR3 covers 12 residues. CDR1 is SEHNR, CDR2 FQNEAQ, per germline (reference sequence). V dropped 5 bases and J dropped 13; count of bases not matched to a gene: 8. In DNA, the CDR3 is TGTGCCAGCAGCCGGGACTACCTTTCCCAGTTCTTC. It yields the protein CASSRDYLSQFF.

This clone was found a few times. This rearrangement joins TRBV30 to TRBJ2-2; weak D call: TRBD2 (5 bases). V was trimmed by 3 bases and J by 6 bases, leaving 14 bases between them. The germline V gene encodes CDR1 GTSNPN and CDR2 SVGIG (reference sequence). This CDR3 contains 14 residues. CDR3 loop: CAWSPRGTSGELFF. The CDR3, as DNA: TGTGCCTGGAGCCCACGGGGTACGTCCGGGGAGCTGTTTTTT.

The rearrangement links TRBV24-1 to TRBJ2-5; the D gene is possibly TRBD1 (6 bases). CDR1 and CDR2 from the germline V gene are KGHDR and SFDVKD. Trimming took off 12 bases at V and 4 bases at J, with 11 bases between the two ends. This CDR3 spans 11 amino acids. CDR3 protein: CAVGQRETQYF. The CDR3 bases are TGTGCCGTCGGACAGAGAGAGACCCAGTACTTC.

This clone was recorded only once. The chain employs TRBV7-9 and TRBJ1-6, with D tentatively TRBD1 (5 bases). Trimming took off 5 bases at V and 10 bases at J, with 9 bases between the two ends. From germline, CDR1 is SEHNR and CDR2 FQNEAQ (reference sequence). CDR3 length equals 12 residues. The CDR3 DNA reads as TGTGCCAGCAGCCGGGGGGGATCACCCCTCCACTTT. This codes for CASSRGGSPLHF.

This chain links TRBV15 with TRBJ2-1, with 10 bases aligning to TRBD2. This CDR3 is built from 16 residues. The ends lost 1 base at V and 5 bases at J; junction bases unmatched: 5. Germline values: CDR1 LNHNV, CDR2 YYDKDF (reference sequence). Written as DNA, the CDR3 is TGTGCCACCAGCAGAGCAACCGGACTAGCGGACAATGAGCAGTTCTTC. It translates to CATSRATGLADNEQFF.

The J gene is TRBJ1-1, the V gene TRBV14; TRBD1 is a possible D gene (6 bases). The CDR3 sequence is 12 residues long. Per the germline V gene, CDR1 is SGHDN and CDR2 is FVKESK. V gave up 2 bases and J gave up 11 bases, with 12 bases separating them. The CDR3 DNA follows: TGTGCCAGCAGCCAAAGACAGGCCACGGCTTTCTTT. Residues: CASSQRQATAFF.

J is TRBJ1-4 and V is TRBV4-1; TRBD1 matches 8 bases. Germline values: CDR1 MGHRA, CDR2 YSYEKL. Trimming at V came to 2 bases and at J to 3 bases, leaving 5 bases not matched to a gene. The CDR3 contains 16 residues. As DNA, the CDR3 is TGCGCCAGCAGCCAACCAGGACAGGGAGCTAATGAAAAACTGTTTTTT. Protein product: CASSQPGQGANEKLFF.

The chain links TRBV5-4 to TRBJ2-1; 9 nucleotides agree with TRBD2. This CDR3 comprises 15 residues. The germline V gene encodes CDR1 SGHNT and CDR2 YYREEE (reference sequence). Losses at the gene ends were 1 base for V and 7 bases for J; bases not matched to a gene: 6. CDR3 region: CASSLSRLAANEQFF. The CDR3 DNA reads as TGTGCCAGCAGCTTGTCGAGACTAGCGGCAAATGAGCAGTTCTTC.

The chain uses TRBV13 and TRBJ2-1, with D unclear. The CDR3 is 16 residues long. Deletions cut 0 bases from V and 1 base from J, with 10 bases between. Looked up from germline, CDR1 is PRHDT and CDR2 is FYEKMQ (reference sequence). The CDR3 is CASSLGGRLSYNEQFF. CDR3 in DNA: TGTGCCAGCAGCTTAGGCGGTAGACTTTCCTACAATGAGCAGTTCTTC.

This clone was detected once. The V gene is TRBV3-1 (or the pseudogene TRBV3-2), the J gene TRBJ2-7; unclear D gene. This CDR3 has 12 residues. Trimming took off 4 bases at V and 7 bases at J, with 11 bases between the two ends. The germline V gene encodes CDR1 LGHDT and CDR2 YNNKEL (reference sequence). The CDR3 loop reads CASSRYYSEQYF. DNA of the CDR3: TGTGCCAGCAGCCGATACTATTCAGAGCAGTACTTC.

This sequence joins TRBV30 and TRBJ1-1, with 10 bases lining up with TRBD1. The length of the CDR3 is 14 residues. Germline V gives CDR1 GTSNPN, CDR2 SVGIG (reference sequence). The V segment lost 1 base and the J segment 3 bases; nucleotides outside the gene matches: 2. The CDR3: CAWSAGTGDTEAFF. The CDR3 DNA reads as TGTGCCTGGAGTGCGGGGACAGGGGACACTGAAGCTTTCTTT.

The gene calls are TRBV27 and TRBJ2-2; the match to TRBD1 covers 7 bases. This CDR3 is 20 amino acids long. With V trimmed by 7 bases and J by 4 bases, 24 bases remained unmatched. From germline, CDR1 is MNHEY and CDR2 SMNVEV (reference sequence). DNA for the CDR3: TGTGCCAGCAAATTTAGTCCAGACAGGGCGTCGGAACGTGTCACCGGGGAGCTGTTTTTT. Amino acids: CASKFSPDRASERVTGELFF.

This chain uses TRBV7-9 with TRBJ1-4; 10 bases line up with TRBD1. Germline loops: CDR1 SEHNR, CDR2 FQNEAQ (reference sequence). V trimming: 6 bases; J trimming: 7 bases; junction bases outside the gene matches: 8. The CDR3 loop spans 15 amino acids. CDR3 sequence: CASRPDRGRGEKLFF. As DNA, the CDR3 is TGTGCCAGCAGACCAGACAGGGGGCGCGGTGAAAAACTGTTTTTT.

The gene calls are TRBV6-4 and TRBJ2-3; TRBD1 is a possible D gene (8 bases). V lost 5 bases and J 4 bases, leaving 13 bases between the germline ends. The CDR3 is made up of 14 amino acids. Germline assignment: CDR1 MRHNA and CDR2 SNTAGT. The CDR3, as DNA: TGTGCCAGCAGTCTACAGGGGGGGGCAGATACGCAGTATTTT. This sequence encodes CASSLQGGADTQYF.

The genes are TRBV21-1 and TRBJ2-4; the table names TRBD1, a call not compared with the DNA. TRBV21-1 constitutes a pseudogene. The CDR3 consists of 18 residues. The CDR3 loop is CASSTPRGTDLAKNIQYF. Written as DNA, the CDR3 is TGTGCCAGCAGCACACCCCGAGGGACAGATTTAGCCAAAAACATTCAGTACTTC.

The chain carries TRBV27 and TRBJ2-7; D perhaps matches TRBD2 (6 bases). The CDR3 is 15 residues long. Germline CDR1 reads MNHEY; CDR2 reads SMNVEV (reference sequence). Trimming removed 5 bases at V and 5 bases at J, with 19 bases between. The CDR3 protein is CASSPPWGGQDEQYF. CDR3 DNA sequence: TGTGCCAGCAGTCCCCCTTGGGGAGGCCAGGACGAGCAGTACTTC.

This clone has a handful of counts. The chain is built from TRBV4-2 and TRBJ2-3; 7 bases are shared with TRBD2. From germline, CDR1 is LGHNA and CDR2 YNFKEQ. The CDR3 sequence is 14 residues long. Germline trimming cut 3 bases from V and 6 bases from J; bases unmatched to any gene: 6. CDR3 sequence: CASSQGGDADTQYF. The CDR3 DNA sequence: TGTGCCAGCAGCCAGGGAGGGGACGCGGATACGCAGTATTTT.

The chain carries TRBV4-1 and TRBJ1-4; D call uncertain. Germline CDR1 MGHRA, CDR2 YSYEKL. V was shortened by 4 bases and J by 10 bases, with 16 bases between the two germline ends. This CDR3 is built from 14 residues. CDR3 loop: CASSPPAASVKLFF. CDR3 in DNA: TGCGCCAGCAGCCCCCCCGCAGCGAGTGTAAAACTGTTTTTT.

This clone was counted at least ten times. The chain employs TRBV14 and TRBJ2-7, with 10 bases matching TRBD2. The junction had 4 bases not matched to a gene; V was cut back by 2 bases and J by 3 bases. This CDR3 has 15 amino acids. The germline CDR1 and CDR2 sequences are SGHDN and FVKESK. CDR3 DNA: TGTGCCAGCAGCCAACATAGCGGGAGGAGCTACGAGCAGTACTTC. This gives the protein CASSQHSGRSYEQYF.

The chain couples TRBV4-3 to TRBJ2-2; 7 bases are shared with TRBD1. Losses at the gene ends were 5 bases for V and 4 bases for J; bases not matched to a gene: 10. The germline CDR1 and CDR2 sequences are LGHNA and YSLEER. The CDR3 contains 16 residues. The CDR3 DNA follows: TGCGCCAGCAGCTCCAGCGGCAGGGGGATCACCGGGGAGCTGTTTTTT. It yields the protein CASSSSGRGITGELFF.